This TCR beta chain was identified during a study of cytomegalovirus exposure and HLA in healthy donors. Turning to this clone: Antigen specificity is unknown.

Whole-study findings and limits: For cytomegalovirus status, the classifier reportedly gave diagnoses with high specificity and sensitivity.

Here immunoSEQ multiplex PCR was the method, and the copy in TCRdb shows in-frame clones only, minus some. The sample shows 250,000 to 300,000 clones, 85% to 90% of them seen only once. CDR1 is SGHAT and CDR2 is FQNNGV in the germline V gene. The CDR3 has 16 residues. The V gene end was trimmed by 3 bases and the J gene end by 4 bases; junction bases not matched to a gene: 6. This TCR derives from a young woman in good health and CMV-seronegative. The V call is TRBV11-2, the J call TRBJ1-6; 7 bases are a match to TRBD1. The material sequenced was PBMCs. CDR3 sequence reads: CASSFGTGQYNSPLHF. The CDR3 DNA reads TGTGCCAGCAGCTTCGGTACGGGACAGTATAATTCACCCCTCCACTTT. Full variable domain (outside the CDR3, taken from reference TRBV11-2 and TRBJ1-6): EAGVAQSPRYKIIEKRQSVAFWCNPISGHATLYWYQQILGQGPKLLIQFQNNGVVDDSQLPKDRFSAERLKGVDSTLKIQPAKLEDSAVYLCASSFGTGQYNSPLHFGNGTRLTVT.